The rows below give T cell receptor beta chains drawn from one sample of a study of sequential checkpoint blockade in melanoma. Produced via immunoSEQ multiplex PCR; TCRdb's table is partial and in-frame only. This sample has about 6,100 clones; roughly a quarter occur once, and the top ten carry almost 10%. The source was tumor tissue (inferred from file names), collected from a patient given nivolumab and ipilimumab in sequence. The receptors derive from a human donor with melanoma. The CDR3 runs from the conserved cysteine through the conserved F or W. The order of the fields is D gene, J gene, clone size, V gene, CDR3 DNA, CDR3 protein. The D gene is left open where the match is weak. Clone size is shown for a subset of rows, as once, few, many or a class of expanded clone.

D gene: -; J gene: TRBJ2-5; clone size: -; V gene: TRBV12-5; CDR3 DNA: TGTGCTAGTGGCTACGACCCCGGGTTGGGAGAGACCCAGTACTTC; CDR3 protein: CASGYDPGLGETQYF
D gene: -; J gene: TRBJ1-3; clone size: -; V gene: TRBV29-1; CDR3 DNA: TGCAGCGCAGACAGTGCCTCTGGAAACACCATATATTTT; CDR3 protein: CSADSASGNTIYF
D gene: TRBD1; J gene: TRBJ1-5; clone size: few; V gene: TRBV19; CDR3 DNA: TGTGCCAGTAGAAACTCACCGGGACAGGGGCCGTATAGCAATCAGCCCCAGCATTTT; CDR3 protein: CASRNSPGQGPYSNQPQHF
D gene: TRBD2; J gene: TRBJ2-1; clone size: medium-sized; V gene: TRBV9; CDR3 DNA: TGTGCCAGCAGCCGCGGACTAGCGGGCTCCTCCTACAATGAGCAGTTCTTC; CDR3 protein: CASSRGLAGSSYNEQFF
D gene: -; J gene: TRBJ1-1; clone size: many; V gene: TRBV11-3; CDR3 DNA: TGTGCCAGCAGCTTAGGCGGGGGGCGGAGGAACACTGAAGCTTTCTTT; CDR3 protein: CASSLGGGRRNTEAFF
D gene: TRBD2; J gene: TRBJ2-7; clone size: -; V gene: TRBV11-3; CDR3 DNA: TGTGCCAGCAGCTGGTGGGTTACTAGCGGGAGGTTCTACGAGCAGTACTTC; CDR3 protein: CASSWWVTSGRFYEQYF
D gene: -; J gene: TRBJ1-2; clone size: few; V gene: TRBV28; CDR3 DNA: TGTGCCAGCAGTCCTAGGTCAGGGTCGGAGGACTATGGCTACACCTTC; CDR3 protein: CASSPRSGSEDYGYTF
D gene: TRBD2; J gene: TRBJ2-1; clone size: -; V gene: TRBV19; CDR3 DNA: TGTGCCAGTAGCGGAGGACTAGCGCTTAACAATGAGCAGTTCTTC; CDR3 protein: CASSGGLALNNEQFF
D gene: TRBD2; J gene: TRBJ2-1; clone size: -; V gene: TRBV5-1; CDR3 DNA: TGCGCCAGCAGCTTGGTGGGGACTATCTACAATGAGCAGTTCTTC; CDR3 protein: CASSLVGTIYNEQFF
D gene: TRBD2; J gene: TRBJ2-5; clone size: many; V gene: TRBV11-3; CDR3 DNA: TGTGCCAGCAGCCTTCGGACTAGCGGCCAAGAGACCCAGTACTTC; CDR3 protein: CASSLRTSGQETQYF
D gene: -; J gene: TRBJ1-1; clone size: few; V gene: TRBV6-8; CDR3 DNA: TGTGCCAGCAGTTACAGGCCAGTCAGCAGTGGAACTGAAGCTTTCTTT; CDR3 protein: CASSYRPVSSGTEAFF
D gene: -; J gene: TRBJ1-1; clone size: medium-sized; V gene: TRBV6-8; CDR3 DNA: TGTGCCAGCAGTTACCTAAGGGGAAACACTGAAGCTTTCTTT; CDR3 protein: CASSYLRGNTEAFF
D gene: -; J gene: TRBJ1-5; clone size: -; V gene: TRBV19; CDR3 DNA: TGTGCCAGTAGCCACTTAGGACAGTTGGGGATCAATCAGCCCCAGCATTTT; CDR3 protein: CASSHLGQLGINQPQHF
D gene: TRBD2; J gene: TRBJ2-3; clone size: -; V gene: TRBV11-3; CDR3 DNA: TGTGCCAGCAGCTCGATAGCGGGAAGCACAGATACGCAGTATTTT; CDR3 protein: CASSSIAGSTDTQYF
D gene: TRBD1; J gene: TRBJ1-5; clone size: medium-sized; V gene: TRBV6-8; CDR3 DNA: TGTGCCACCCGGACAGGGGGCTCTCAGCCCCAGCATTTT; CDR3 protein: CATRTGGSQPQHF
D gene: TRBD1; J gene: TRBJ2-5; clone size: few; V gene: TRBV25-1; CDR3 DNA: TGTGCCAGCAGTGAGTCGGGGACAGGGGGCGTTCGGGAGACCCAGTACTTC; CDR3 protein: CASSESGTGGVRETQYF
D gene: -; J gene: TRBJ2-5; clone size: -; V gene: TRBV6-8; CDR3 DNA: TGTGCCAGCAGTCTGACATTTGGGGCTCAAGAGACCCAGTACTTC; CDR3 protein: CASSLTFGAQETQYF
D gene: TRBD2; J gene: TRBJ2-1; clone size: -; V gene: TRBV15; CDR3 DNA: TGTGCCACCAGCAGAGAGGGGACTAGCGGGAGCGATGAGCAGTTCTTC; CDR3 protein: CATSREGTSGSDEQFF
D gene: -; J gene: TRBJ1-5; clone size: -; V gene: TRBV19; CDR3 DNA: TGTGCCAGTAGTATTGCCTTCGTGTCCTACAATCAGCCCCAGCATTTT; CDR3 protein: CASSIAFVSYNQPQHF
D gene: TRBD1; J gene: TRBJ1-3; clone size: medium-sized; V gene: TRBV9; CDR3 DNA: TGTGCCAGCAGCGTAGAACAGGGGGCTGGAAACACCATATATTTT; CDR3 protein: CASSVEQGAGNTIYF
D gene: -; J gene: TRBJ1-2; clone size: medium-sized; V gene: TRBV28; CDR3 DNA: TGTGCCAGCAGTTTCAACAAATATGGCTACACCTTC; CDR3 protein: CASSFNKYGYTF
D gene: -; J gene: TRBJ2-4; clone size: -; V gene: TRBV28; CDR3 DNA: TGTGCCAGCAGTTTTTCGACTACACTAAACATTCAGTACTTC; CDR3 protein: CASSFSTTLNIQYF
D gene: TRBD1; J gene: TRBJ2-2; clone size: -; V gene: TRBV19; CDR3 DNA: TGTGCCAGTAGGGGGGACAGGTTAACCGGGGAGCTGTTTTTT; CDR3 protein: CASRGDRLTGELFF
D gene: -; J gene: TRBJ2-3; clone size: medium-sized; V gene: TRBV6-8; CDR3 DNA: TGTGCCAGCAGGGGTTGGGCCACAGATACGCAGTATTTT; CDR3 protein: CASRGWATDTQYF
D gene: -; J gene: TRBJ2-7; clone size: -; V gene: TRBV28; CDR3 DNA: TGTGCCAGCAACGAACCTGGACGGAACTCCTACGAGCAGTACTTC; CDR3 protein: CASNEPGRNSYEQYF
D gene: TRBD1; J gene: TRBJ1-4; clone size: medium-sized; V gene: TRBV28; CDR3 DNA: TGTGCCAGCAGCCTCGGACAGGGGGCTAATGAAAAACTGTTTTTT; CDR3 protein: CASSLGQGANEKLFF
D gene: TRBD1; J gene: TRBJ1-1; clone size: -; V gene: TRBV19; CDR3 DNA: TGTGCCAGTAGTATAGGTTCCAACAGGGGGCCTGAAGCTTTCTTT; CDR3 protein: CASSIGSNRGPEAFF
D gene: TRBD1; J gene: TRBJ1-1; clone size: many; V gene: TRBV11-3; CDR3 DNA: TGTGCCAGCAGCTGGGGACAGGGGAACACTGAAGCTTTCTTT; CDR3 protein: CASSWGQGNTEAFF
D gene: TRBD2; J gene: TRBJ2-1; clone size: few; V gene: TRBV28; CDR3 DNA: TGTGCCAGCAGACCACTAGTGGGGGGGACTAGCGGCTACAATGAGCAGTTCTTC; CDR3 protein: CASRPLVGGTSGYNEQFF
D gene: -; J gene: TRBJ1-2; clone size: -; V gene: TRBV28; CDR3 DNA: TGTGCCAGCAGGTGGGGCCGGGGGTTGAGTGGCTATGGCTACACCTTC; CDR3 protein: CASRWGRGLSGYGYTF
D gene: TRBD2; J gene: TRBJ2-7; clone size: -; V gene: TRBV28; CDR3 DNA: TGTGCCAGCAGTCCCCTAGCGGGATACTACGAGCAGTACTTC; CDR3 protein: CASSPLAGYYEQYF
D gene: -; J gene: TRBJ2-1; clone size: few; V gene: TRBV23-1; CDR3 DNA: TGCGCCAGCAGCTTGGGGCAGTTTAATGAGCAGTTCTTC; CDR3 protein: CASSLGQFNEQFF
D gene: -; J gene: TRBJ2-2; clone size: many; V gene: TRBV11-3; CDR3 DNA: TGTGCCAGCAGCTTTACTCACTTGAACACCGGGGAGCTGTTTTTT; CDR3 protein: CASSFTHLNTGELFF
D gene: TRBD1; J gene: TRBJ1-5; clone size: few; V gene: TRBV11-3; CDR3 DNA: TGTGCCAGCAGCTTGGCCGCGGGACAGGGGTTTAGCAATCAGCCCCAGCATTTT; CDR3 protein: CASSLAAGQGFSNQPQHF
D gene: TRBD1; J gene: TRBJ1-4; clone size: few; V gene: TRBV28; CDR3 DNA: TGTGCCAGCAGTCCCCCAGGACAGGGTAGAGAAAAACTGTTTTTT; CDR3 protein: CASSPPGQGREKLFF
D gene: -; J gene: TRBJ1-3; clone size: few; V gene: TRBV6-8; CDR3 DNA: TGTGCCAGCAGCCCCGAGGGGGGCGGTGGAAACACCATATATTTT; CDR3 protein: CASSPEGGGGNTIYF
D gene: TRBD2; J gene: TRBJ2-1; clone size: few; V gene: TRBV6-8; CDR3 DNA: TGTGCCAGCACCCCAAGGTCTCGGACTAGCGGGAGGGCGGGGGGTGAGCAGTTCTTC; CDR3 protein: CASTPRSRTSGRAGGEQFF
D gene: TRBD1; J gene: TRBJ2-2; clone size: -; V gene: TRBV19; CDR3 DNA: TGTGCCAGTAGTCGGACAGGGTCCGGGGAGCTGTTTTTT; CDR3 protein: CASSRTGSGELFF
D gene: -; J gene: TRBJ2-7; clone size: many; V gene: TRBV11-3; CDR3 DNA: TGTGCCAGCAGCGGGGGGGGAGGGACACCCCTCGAGCAGTACTTC; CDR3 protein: CASSGGGGTPLEQYF
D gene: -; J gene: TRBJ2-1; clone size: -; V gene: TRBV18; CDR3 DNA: TGTGCCAGCTCACCCCGGGACGTTTACAATGAGCAGTTCTTC; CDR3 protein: CASSPRDVYNEQFF
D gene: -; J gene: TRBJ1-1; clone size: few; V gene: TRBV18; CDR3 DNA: TGTGCCAGCTCACCAAGGGCAGGGGTAAGTTTCGGTGAAGCTTTCTTT; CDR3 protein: CASSPRAGVSFGEAFF
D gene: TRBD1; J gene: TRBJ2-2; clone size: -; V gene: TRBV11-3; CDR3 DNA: TGTGCCAGCAGGTCGCCTGACAGGGGGCCGACCGGGGAGCTGTTTTTT; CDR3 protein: CASRSPDRGPTGELFF
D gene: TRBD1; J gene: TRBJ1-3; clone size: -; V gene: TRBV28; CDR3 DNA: TGTGCCAGCAGTCGAGCGACAGGGCGTCCTGGAAACACCATATATTTT; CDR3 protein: CASSRATGRPGNTIYF
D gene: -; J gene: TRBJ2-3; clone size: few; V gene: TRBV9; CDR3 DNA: TGTGCCAGCAGCCTCGACCATCCCACCACACGCGGGGTTCCGCAGTATTTT; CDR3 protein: CASSLDHPTTRGVPQYF
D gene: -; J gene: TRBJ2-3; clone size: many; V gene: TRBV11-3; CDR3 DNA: TGTGCCAGCAGCCCCGTTCTGGGCGGGGCGGGGGATACGCAGTATTTT; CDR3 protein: CASSPVLGGAGDTQYF
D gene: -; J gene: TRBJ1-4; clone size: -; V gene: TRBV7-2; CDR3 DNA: TGTGCCAGCAGCCCCGACCGTGGGGAAAAACTGTTTTTT; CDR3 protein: CASSPDRGEKLFF
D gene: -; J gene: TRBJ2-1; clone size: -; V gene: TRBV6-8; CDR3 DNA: TGTGCCAGCAGTCAGGGACGCCAGTACAATGAGCAGTTCTTC; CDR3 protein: CASSQGRQYNEQFF
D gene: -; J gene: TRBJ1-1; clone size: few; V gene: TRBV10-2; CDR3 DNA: TGCGCCAGCAGTCAGGGACTCGATTGCACTGAAGCTTTCTTT; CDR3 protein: CASSQGLDCTEAFF
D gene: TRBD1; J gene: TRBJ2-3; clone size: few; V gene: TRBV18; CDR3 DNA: TGTGCCAGCTCACCCGGGACAGGGGAGGGCACAGATACGCAGTATTTT; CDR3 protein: CASSPGTGEGTDTQYF